Listed below are T cell receptor beta chains from one sample, sequenced in a study of response to subunit inactivated influenza vaccine. TCRdb fed the RT-PCR reads into MiXCR, producing one record per CDR3 protein. The sample has 400,000 to 650,000 distinct CDR3 sequences, roughly 7.9% seen once; the top ten hold around 12%. Specimen: PBMCs from blood, collected around 25 months after vaccination. The receptors shown here come from a man aged 50-75 years who received an inactivated influenza vaccine. The CDR3 runs from the conserved cysteine through the conserved F or W. Fields, in order: V gene, J gene, clone size, D gene, CDR3 length, CDR3 protein, CDR3 DNA. D genes are given only for firm matches. Not all rows give a size; the values are once, few, many and, for expanded clones, a class.

V: TRBV15
J: TRBJ1-2
size: few
D: NA
length: 15
CDR3: CATSLERTAFYGYTF
DNA: TGTGCCACCAGCCTTGAGAGGACGGCCTTTTATGGCTACACCTTC

V: TRBV21-1
J: TRBJ2-7
size: NA
D: NA
length: 15
CDR3: CASSKEVVRGMWQYF
DNA: TGTGCCAGCAGCAAAGAGGTAGTGAGGGGGATGTGGCAGTACTTC

V: TRBV20-1
J: TRBJ2-2
size: NA
D: TRBD1
length: 11
CDR3: CSALWDRQLFF
DNA: TGCAGTGCTCTATGGGACAGGCAGCTGTTTTTT

V: TRBV20-1
J: TRBJ2-6
size: few
D: TRBD2
length: 15
CDR3: CSASGGSSGANVLTF
DNA: TGCAGTGCTAGCGGGGGGTCCTCTGGGGCCAACGTCCTGACTTTC

V: TRBV7-2
J: TRBJ2-5
size: few
D: TRBD1
length: 16
CDR3: CASSPRTGGGGETQYF
DNA: TGTGCCAGCAGCCCCCGGACAGGGGGAGGGGGAGAGACCCAGTACTTC

V: TRBV6-2/TRBV6-3
J: TRBJ2-5
size: NA
D: TRBD2
length: 16
CDR3: CASRLGTSGAQETQYF
DNA: TGTGCCAGCAGACTCGGGACTAGCGGGGCCCAAGAGACCCAGTACTTC

V: TRBV7-6
J: TRBJ2-7
size: few
D: NA
length: 11
CDR3: CASGVPDEQYF
DNA: TGTGCCAGCGGTGTTCCGGACGAGCAGTACTTC

V: TRBV6-1
J: TRBJ2-3
size: few
D: NA
length: 14
CDR3: CASSEDRAGDTQYF
DNA: TGTGCCAGCAGTGAAGATCGGGCGGGAGATACGCAGTATTTT

V: TRBV29-1
J: TRBJ1-5
size: NA
D: NA
length: 12
CDR3: CSVAEGLQPQHF
DNA: TGCAGCGTTGCGGAGGGGCTTCAGCCCCAGCATTTT

V: TRBV10-3
J: TRBJ1-5
size: many
D: TRBD1
length: 15
CDR3: CAISEGTGKGQPQHF
DNA: TGTGCCATCAGTGAGGGGACAGGGAAAGGACAGCCCCAGCATTTT

V: TRBV5-1
J: TRBJ2-1
size: NA
D: TRBD2
length: 17
CDR3: CASSATSGWSSYNEQFF
DNA: TGCGCCAGCAGCGCGACTAGCGGGTGGAGCTCCTACAATGAGCAGTTCTTC

V: TRBV4-2
J: TRBJ1-5
size: NA
D: TRBD1
length: 14
CDR3: CASSPDRGYQPQHF
DNA: TGTGCCAGCAGCCCCGACAGGGGATATCAGCCCCAGCATTTT

V: TRBV5-1
J: TRBJ1-6
size: few
D: NA
length: 14
CDR3: CASSPGGYNSPLHF
DNA: TGCGCCAGCAGCCCGGGGGGCTATAATTCACCCCTCCACTTT

V: TRBV5-1
J: TRBJ1-6
size: few
D: NA
length: 13
CDR3: CASGTEYNSPLHF
DNA: TGCGCCAGCGGAACAGAGTATAATTCACCCCTCCACTTT

V: TRBV14
J: TRBJ2-2
size: NA
D: NA
length: 13
CDR3: CASSRIQTGELFF
DNA: TGTGCCAGCAGCCGAATACAGACCGGGGAGCTGTTTTTT

V: TRBV12-3/TRBV12-4
J: TRBJ2-5
size: few
D: TRBD1
length: 17
CDR3: CASSLPSGQQYQETQYF
DNA: TGTGCCAGCAGTCTCCCCTCGGGACAGCAGTACCAAGAGACCCAGTACTTC